This T cell receptor (beta chain) was captured in a study of cytomegalovirus exposure and HLA in healthy donors. General study results and limits: The CMV antigen specificity of a few CMV-associated chains was confirmed through in vitro analysis.

Here immunoSEQ multiplex PCR was the method, and the copy in TCRdb shows in-frame clones only, minus some. The table includes some 79,000 clones, approximately 94% detected once. This clone appeared a single time. What it binds is not known. V lost 2 bases to trimming and J lost 2 bases, with 13 bases between them. The CDR3 consists of 15 residues. CDR1 is LGHNA and CDR2 is YSLEER in the germline V gene. The source is a woman aged 18-29 years in good health and CMV-seropositive. The specimen sequenced was PBMCs. The chain employs TRBV4-3 and TRBJ2-7, with a possible D match to TRBD2 (7 bases). The CDR3, as DNA: TGCGCCAGCAGCCAACAGCAGGGGACTACCTACGAGCAGTACTTC. Its translation is CASSQQQGTTYEQYF.